The rows below give T cell receptor beta chains drawn from one sample of a study of cytomegalovirus exposure and HLA in healthy donors. Using immunoSEQ multiplex PCR, the repertoire was profiled, and TCRdb retains in-frame clones only, with some absent. This repertoire includes tens of thousands of clones. The material sequenced was PBMCs. The receptors were gathered from a woman aged 18 to 35 in good health and CMV-seronegative. Each CDR3 is given with its conserved first and last residue. Each record gives: D gene, J gene, V gene, CDR3 DNA, CDR3 protein. D genes are given only for firm matches.

NA,TRBJ1-2,TRBV29-1,TGCAGCGTGGGGGGAGACTATGGCTACACCTTC,CSVGGDYGYTF
TRBD1,TRBJ2-7,TRBV5-4,TGTGCCAGCAGCCCGTCTCTGGACAGGGAAAAGGGGTACGAGCAGTACTTC,CASSPSLDREKGYEQYF
NA,TRBJ2-1,TRBV30,TGTGCCTGGAGTGTACTAGGGCTTCACAATGAGCAGTTCTTC,CAWSVLGLHNEQFF
NA,TRBJ2-3,TRBV7-9,TGTGCCAGCAGCTCCCCCAGGGGCGCCCATACGCAGTATTTT,CASSSPRGAHTQYF
NA,TRBJ1-2,TRBV27,TGTGCCAGCAGTTTAGAGTGGAGGGGCGCCGACGGCTACACCTTC,CASSLEWRGADGYTF
NA,TRBJ1-2,TRBV6-1,TGTGCCAGCAGTGTCGAGGCGTATGGCTACACCTTC,CASSVEAYGYTF
NA,TRBJ2-5,TRBV18,TGTGCCAGCTCAGTTCAGAAGACCCAGTACTTC,CASSVQKTQYF
NA,TRBJ1-2,TRBV11-2,TGTGCCAGCAGCTTAACCGACAGTTATGGCTACACCTTC,CASSLTDSYGYTF
NA,TRBJ2-3,TRBV29-1,TGCAGCGTTGATTTGGGGAGATCGTGGGGAGATACGCAGTATTTT,CSVDLGRSWGDTQYF
TRBD1,TRBJ2-1,TRBV19,TGTGCCAGTAGTTCTTGGACAGGGGGGAATGAGCAGTTCTTC,CASSSWTGGNEQFF
TRBD2,TRBJ2-3,TRBV7-6,TGTGCCAGCAGCCAGACCACCGGTGTTCGGCGGGAGGGGTCAGATACGCAGTATTTT,CASSQTTGVRREGSDTQYF
TRBD1,TRBJ1-3,TRBV30,TGTGCCTGGAGTGGTTACAGGGGCCCCATATATTTT,CAWSGYRGPIYF
TRBD1,TRBJ2-5,TRBV5-1,TGCGCCAGCAGCTTGGCGGTTTCGACAGGGATGGAGACCCAGTACTTC,CASSLAVSTGMETQYF
NA,TRBJ1-1,TRBV18,TGTGCCAGCTCAGTCTCGGGAACCAACACTGAAGCTTTCTTT,CASSVSGTNTEAFF
NA,TRBJ2-7,TRBV25-1,TGTGCCAGCAGAAACCGGGAAACCTACGAGCAGTACTTC,CASRNRETYEQYF
NA,TRBJ1-2,TRBV5-1,TGCGCCAGCAGCCCCGGACAACCAAACTATGGCTACACCTTC,CASSPGQPNYGYTF
TRBD2,TRBJ2-7,TRBV11-2,TGTGCCAGCAGCTTAGCTTGGGGGGACTATACCTACGAGCAGTACTTC,CASSLAWGDYTYEQYF
NA,TRBJ1-1,TRBV27,TGTGCCAGCAGTTTTGGGCTGAACACTGAAGCTTTCTTT,CASSFGLNTEAFF
TRBD2,TRBJ2-2,TRBV5-1,TGCGCCAGCAGCTTCGGGACTAGCGGGCCCGGGGAGCTGTTTTTT,CASSFGTSGPGELFF
NA,TRBJ1-1,TRBV2,TGTGCCAGCAGTGACAGGGAGAACACTGAAGCTTTCTTT,CASSDRENTEAFF
TRBD1,TRBJ1-4,TRBV14,TGTGCCAGCAGCCCACTGACAGGGACGAATAATGAAAAACTGTTTTTT,CASSPLTGTNNEKLFF
TRBD1,TRBJ1-2,TRBV5-1,TGCGCCAGCAGCCAGGGGACAGGGGCCGCCAACTATGGCTACACCTTC,CASSQGTGAANYGYTF
NA,TRBJ1-2,TRBV7-9,TGTGCCAGCGGCCGGGGTCCTTATGGCTACACCTTC,CASGRGPYGYTF
NA,TRBJ2-1,TRBV5-1,TGCGCCAGCACCATTACGGGAGTACGGGACAATGAGCAGTTCTTC,CASTITGVRDNEQFF
NA,TRBJ1-5,TRBV6-5,TGTGCCAGCAGTTTACGGCACTACAATCAGCCCCAGCATTTT,CASSLRHYNQPQHF
NA,TRBJ1-1,TRBV18,TGTGCCAGCTCACCACCAAAGGGGGTCTTGGAAGCTTTCTTT,CASSPPKGVLEAFF
TRBD2,TRBJ2-1,TRBV4-1,TGCGCCAGCAGCCTCGGGGGGGCCTACAATGAGCAGTTCTTC,CASSLGGAYNEQFF
TRBD2,TRBJ2-5,TRBV11-2,TGTGCCAGCAGCAAGCGGGACGCCGGGTGGGCCCAGTACTTC,CASSKRDAGWAQYF
NA,TRBJ2-5,TRBV9,TGTGCCAGCAGCGTCGGTTTTTCGACCACGGGGACCCAGTACTTC,CASSVGFSTTGTQYF
TRBD2,TRBJ2-1,TRBV2,TGTGCCAGCAGTGGCGGGACTAGCGGGAGGGCCTACAATGAGCAGTTCTTC,CASSGGTSGRAYNEQFF
TRBD1,TRBJ1-2,TRBV7-9,TGTGCCAGCAGCTTGGGACAGGGAGAATCTAACTATGGCTACACCTTC,CASSLGQGESNYGYTF
NA,TRBJ2-3,TRBV7-8,TGTGCCAGCAGCTTAGCTGGCGGAGCAGATACGCAGTATTTT,CASSLAGGADTQYF
NA,TRBJ1-1,TRBV15,TGTGCCACCTCTAAACAGGAGAACACTGAAGCTTTCTTT,CATSKQENTEAFF
NA,TRBJ2-7,TRBV5-6,TGTGCCAGCCACCTCGGGTACTTC,CASHLGYF
TRBD1,TRBJ1-2,TRBV6-1,TGTGCCAGCAGTGAATGGGGCAGGGGGGAACTCTATGGCTACACCTTC,CASSEWGRGELYGYTF
NA,TRBJ1-2,TRBV29-1,TGCAGCGTTCGGGTCCTAGGGGATGGCTACACCTTC,CSVRVLGDGYTF
NA,TRBJ2-7,TRBV6-6,TGTGCCAGCAGTCTCCGGGACTCGGACCACGAGCAGTACTTC,CASSLRDSDHEQYF
NA,TRBJ2-3,TRBV14,TGTGCCAGCAGCCAAGCAGAGCTGCTACTAAGCACAGATACGCAGTATTTT,CASSQAELLLSTDTQYF
NA,TRBJ1-2,TRBV30,TGTGCCCTCCGGACATTGTATGGCTACACCTTC,CALRTLYGYTF
NA,TRBJ1-2,TRBV5-1,TGCGCCAGCAGCTTGGATGCGTATGGCTACACCTTC,CASSLDAYGYTF
NA,TRBJ2-3,TRBV30,TGTGCCTGGAGTGTAGTGGCGGGCGTGCAGTATTTT,CAWSVVAGVQYF
NA,TRBJ1-5,TRBV6-6,TGTGCCAGCAGTCGTCAGGATCAGCCCCAGCATTTT,CASSRQDQPQHF
TRBD2,TRBJ2-1,TRBV9,TGTGCCAGCAGCGCTTCTAGCGGGAGTTTGTATGAGCAGTTCTTC,CASSASSGSLYEQFF
TRBD1,TRBJ1-1,TRBV19,TGTGCCAGTAGGTGGGACAGGGAGAACACTGAAGCTTTCTTT,CASRWDRENTEAFF
TRBD1,TRBJ2-1,TRBV15,TGTGCCACCAGCAGAGATCCTGGGACAGGCGCTAATGAGCAGTTCTTC,CATSRDPGTGANEQFF
TRBD2,TRBJ2-1,TRBV2,TGTGCCAGCAGGCCTGGGACTAGCGGCAATGAGCAGTTCTTC,CASRPGTSGNEQFF
TRBD1,TRBJ1-2,TRBV18,TGTGCCAGCTCACCCTATCAATTCGGGACAGGGATTAACTATGGCTACACCTTC,CASSPYQFGTGINYGYTF